This entry describes one T cell receptor beta chain. Its target antigen remains unknown. The input lacks base qualities; no much larger clone sits a single base away. The data were taken from a study of neoadjuvant anti-PD-1 for oral cavity cancer listed by TCRdb under 2021. Notes on the research overall: Three to four biweekly doses of nivolumab at 3 mg/kg were mostly administered to patients before curative-intent surgical resection. Patients without progression received a fourth nivolumab dose around day 43 and underwent definitive surgical resection on days 50-56. Under RECIST 1.1, a patient counted as a responder if showing complete response, partial response or stable disease, and as a non-responder if showing progression. There were some 13 patients in the parent correlative cohort, and the response rate was 33%.

This specimen's time point label, per the study, means: before neoadjuvant nivolumab. Patients were newly diagnosed with stage II-IVA oral cavity squamous cell carcinoma and had received no prior systemic or radiation treatment. The cohort consisted of patients with HPV-negative, locally advanced oral cavity squamous cell carcinoma. No culture maintenance or expansion was done, as the peripheral blood mononuclear cells went straight to analysis. Samples were obtained from a longitudinal correlative study of a single-arm phase II trial of neoadjuvant nivolumab in oral cavity squamous cell carcinoma. Subject-matched pre- and post-treatment PBMCs and tumors from three responders and three non-responders underwent genomic DNA-based TCRbeta sequencing. Peripheral blood mononuclear cells were collected before nivolumab treatment and again after treatment, at the time of surgery. The Maxwell RSC DNA from Cells kit was used to extract genomic DNA from PBMCs.

Findings and caveats that apply to the study as a whole: Higher pretreatment blood Treg/Th17 ratios correlated with both higher pretreatment blood TCRbeta clonality and lower post-treatment tumor TCRbeta clonality. TCR analyses included only three patients per response group, and the authors called for larger cohorts for validation. After neoadjuvant nivolumab, T cell clonality (Gini index) in PBMCs was significantly higher in non-responders than in responders.

For deep sequencing of PBMC libraries, mostly around 480 ng of input genomic DNA was used, and six replicates were run per sample. Following the manufacturer's instructions, the team built TCRbeta libraries using the immunoSEQ hsTCRbeta kit. Sequencing of the completed libraries took place using an Illumina NovaSeq 6000 S4 flow cell after they had been pooled to approximately 3 nM. Per the authors' processing: The immunoSEQ Analyzer handled quality control and preprocessing of the raw data. The analysis was limited to productive rearrangements, and each clonotype was defined by a unique CDR3 amino acid sequence. Repertoire clonality was estimated as the Gini-Simpson index, which was computed with the R package tcR. Gini indices were compared with Student's t test, and associations with tumor size change were assessed by Pearson correlation. TCRdb took this table from immuneACCESS and kept in-frame rearrangements with V and J called. Such tables lack part of the clones; where checked against another copy, unresolved V genes explain under half of the gap, and the rest is unexplained. That table supplies the V and J calls and clone size; D and trimming were determined from the DNA. The sample contains over 11,000 clones, roughly two thirds of them found a single time. Together, the top ten hold 3.1% of the sample.

The germline V gene supplies CDR1 MGHRA and CDR2 YSYEKL. V was cut back by 10 bases and J by 8 bases, leaving a gap of 20 bases between them. The CDR3 runs 14 residues from the cysteine to the phenylalanine. Only CDR3 DNA is held: 42 bases, read in frame from base 1. This sequence uses TRBV4-1 and TRBJ1-4; the D gene lacks a confident call. The sequences come from PBMCs, collected before nivolumab (anti-PD-1) treatment. The TCR comes from a person aged 35-79 years with oral cavity squamous cell carcinoma. The DNA sequence is given as TGCGCCACCAAAGTCGGGCCTGCAGGAGAAAAACTGTTTTTT. This yields the protein CATKVGPAGEKLFF.